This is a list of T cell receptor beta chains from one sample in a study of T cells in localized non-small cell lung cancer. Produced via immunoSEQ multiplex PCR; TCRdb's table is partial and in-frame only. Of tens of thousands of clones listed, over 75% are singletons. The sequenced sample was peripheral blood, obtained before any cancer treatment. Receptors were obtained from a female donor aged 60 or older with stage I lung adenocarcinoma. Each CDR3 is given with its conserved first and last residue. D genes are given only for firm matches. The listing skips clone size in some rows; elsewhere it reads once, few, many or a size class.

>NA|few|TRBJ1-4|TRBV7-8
CASSKGRAGGLFF
TGTGCCAGCAGTAAAGGGAGGGCCGGGGGGCTGTTTTTT
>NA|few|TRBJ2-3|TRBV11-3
CASSNTDTQYF
TGTGCCAGCAGCAACACAGATACGCAGTATTTT
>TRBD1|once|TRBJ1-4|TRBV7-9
CASSRDRVREKLFF
TGTGCCAGCAGCCGGGACAGGGTGCGGGAAAAACTGTTTTTT
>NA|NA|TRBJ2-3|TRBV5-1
CASSLGTIQTDTQYF
TGCGCCAGCAGCTTGGGCACGATTCAGACAGATACGCAGTATTTT
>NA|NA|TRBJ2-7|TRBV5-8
CASSFFGMSSYEQYF
TGTGCCAGCAGCTTTTTCGGGATGAGCTCCTACGAGCAGTACTTC
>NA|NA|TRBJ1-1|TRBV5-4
CASSLGRSPSEAFF
TGTGCCAGCAGCTTAGGCAGAAGCCCATCTGAAGCTTTCTTT
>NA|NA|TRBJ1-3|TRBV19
CASSISTTWGGNTIYF
TGTGCCAGTAGTATATCCACGACTTGGGGAGGAAACACCATATATTTT
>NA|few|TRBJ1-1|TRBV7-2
CASSLMGNTEAFF
TGTGCCAGCAGCTTGATGGGCAACACTGAAGCTTTCTTT
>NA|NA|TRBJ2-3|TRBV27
CASSSPGHADTQYF
TGTGCCAGCAGTTCCCCGGGACATGCAGATACGCAGTATTTT
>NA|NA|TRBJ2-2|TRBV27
CASREGGSYTGELFF
TGTGCCAGCAGAGAAGGGGGTAGTTACACCGGGGAGCTGTTTTTT
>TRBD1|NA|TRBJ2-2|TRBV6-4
CASSDSIDRVRLFF
TGTGCCAGCAGTGACTCGATAGACAGGGTTAGGCTGTTTTTT
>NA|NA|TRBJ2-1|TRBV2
CASKGSYNEQFF
TGTGCCAGCAAGGGCTCCTACAATGAGCAGTTCTTC
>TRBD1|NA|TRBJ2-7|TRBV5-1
CASSWGQGGEQYF
TGCGCCAGCAGCTGGGGACAGGGAGGAGAGCAGTACTTC
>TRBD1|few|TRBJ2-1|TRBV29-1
CSVRPGQLNNEQFF
TGCAGCGTTAGACCGGGACAGTTAAACAATGAGCAGTTCTTC
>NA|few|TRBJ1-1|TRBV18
CASSPRTEGTEAFF
TGTGCCAGCTCACCACGGACGGAAGGCACTGAAGCTTTCTTT
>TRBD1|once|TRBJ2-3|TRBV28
CASSSGQASTDTQYF
TGTGCCAGCAGTTCCGGACAGGCTAGCACAGATACGCAGTATTTT
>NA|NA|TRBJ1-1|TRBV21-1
CASSPPRDPGDTEAFF
TGTGCCAGCAGCCCCCCGAGGGACCCAGGGGACACTGAAGCTTTCTTT
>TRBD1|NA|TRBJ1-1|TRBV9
CASSPRGGGYDEAFF
TGTGCCAGCAGCCCACGCGGAGGGGGCTACGATGAAGCTTTCTTT
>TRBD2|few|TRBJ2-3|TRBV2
CASRVTSALTDTQYF
TGTGCCAGCAGGGTGACTAGCGCGCTCACAGATACGCAGTATTTT
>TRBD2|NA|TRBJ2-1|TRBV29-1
CSVRSPGRGLAGGGNEQFF
TGCAGCGTTCGTTCACCGGGACGAGGACTAGCGGGAGGAGGCAATGAGCAGTTCTTC
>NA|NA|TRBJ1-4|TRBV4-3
CASSPGLWEKLFF
TGCGCCAGCAGCCCCGGGCTTTGGGAAAAACTGTTTTTT
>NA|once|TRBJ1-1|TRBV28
CASRSTGNTEAFF
TGTGCCAGCAGGTCTACAGGGAACACTGAAGCTTTCTTT
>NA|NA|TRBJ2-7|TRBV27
CASSLSRLALGYEQYF
TGTGCCAGCAGTTTATCAAGGCTAGCCCTCGGCTACGAGCAGTACTTC
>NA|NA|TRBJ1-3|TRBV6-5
CASSYGGPGSGNTIYF
TGTGCCAGCAGTTACGGGGGCCCAGGCTCTGGAAACACCATATATTTT
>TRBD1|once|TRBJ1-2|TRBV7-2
CASSLGPWAGGKGYTF
TGTGCCAGCAGCTTAGGTCCGTGGGCAGGGGGAAAAGGCTACACCTTC
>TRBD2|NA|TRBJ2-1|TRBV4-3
CASSQDRSGRALGNEQFF
TGCGCCAGCAGCCAAGATAGGAGCGGGAGGGCCCTCGGCAATGAGCAGTTCTTC
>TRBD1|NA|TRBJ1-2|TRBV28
CASSLVGQGAAGYTF
TGTGCCAGCAGTTTAGTGGGACAGGGGGCTGCCGGCTACACCTTC
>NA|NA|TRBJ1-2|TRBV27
CASSPHRRREYGYTF
TGTGCCAGCAGTCCGCATCGCCGCAGGGAGTACGGCTACACCTTC
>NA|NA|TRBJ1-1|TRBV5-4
CASSHGPFTEAFF
TGTGCCAGCAGCCACGGACCTTTCACTGAAGCTTTCTTT
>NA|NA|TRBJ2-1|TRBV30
CAWSVSPFQGMPQWNEQFF
TGTGCCTGGAGTGTATCTCCCTTTCAGGGGATGCCCCAGTGGAATGAGCAGTTCTTC
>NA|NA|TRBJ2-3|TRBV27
CASSPWNADTQYF
TGTGCCAGCAGCCCATGGAACGCAGATACGCAGTATTTT
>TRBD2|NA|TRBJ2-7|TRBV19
CASSVTSGDFSSYEQYF
TGTGCCAGTAGTGTGACTAGCGGGGATTTTAGCTCCTACGAGCAGTACTTC
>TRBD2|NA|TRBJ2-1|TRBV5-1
CASSFGGTTAYNEQFF
TGCGCCAGCAGCTTTGGGGGGACTACGGCCTACAATGAGCAGTTCTTC
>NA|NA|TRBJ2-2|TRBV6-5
CASRYRWSGGELFF
TGTGCCAGCAGATACCGATGGTCAGGGGGGGAGCTGTTTTTT
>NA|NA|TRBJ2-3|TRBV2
CASSEASRLGRDTQYF
TGTGCCAGCAGTGAAGCATCGAGACTTGGTCGGGATACGCAGTATTTT
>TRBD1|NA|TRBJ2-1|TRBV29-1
CSVERVETGPYNEQFF
TGCAGCGTTGAAAGGGTTGAGACAGGGCCCTACAATGAGCAGTTCTTC
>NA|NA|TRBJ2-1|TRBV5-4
CASSLVTWSDNEQFF
TGTGCCAGCAGCTTGGTTACGTGGAGCGACAATGAGCAGTTCTTC
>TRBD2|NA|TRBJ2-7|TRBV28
CASSLGLAYEQYF
TGTGCCAGCAGTTTGGGACTAGCCTACGAGCAGTACTTC
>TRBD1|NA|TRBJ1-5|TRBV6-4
CASPRGRGGNQPQHF
TGTGCCAGCCCCAGGGGGCGAGGTGGCAATCAGCCCCAGCATTTT
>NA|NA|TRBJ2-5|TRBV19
CASSISTASGGTQYF
TGTGCCAGTAGTATATCTACCGCGAGTGGGGGGACCCAGTACTTC
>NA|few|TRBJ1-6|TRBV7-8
CASSFTMEDNSPLHF
TGTGCCAGCAGCTTTACTATGGAGGATAATTCACCCCTCCACTTT
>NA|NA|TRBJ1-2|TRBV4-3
CASSQVGATTNYGYTF
TGCGCCAGCAGCCAAGTTGGGGCGACAACTAACTATGGCTACACCTTC